Sequencing of this T cell receptor (beta chain) was carried out in a study of blood T cell repertoires in COVID-19 (dated by TCRdb to 2018 to 2021). Study-level background: Samples covering the acute and convalescent phases of COVID-19 were provided by collaborators in the United States, Italy and Spain. Samples came from the ongoing ImmuneRACE study (first 160 participants) plus 1,254 subjects from 6 global collaborators. The prospective study material was composed of cDNA or gDNA derived from T cells, B-cell-depleted T cells, or PBMCs. Nearly every sample came with metadata listing a de-identified subject ID, COVID-19 status, age in years and sex. Deeply sampled blood TCRbeta repertoires from subjects exposed to, actively infected with, or recovered from COVID-19 were included in the dataset. A freely available public database, intended as a resource for researchers studying the immune response to SARS-CoV-2, is where the repertoires were released. HLA class I and class II types, where available, came from metadata supplied by the sample provider rather than from assay-based typing.

Study-wide conclusions, independent of this receptor: The amount of clinical and demographic metadata varied by source and participant and was provided uncurated.

Points on this clone: Its antigen specificity is not known. The record has no base qualities; no much larger clone is one base away.

From the cysteine up to the phenylalanine, the CDR3 has a length of 13 residues. The retained sequence is limited to the CDR3, 39 bases, with the frame set at the first base. Taken from the germline V gene, the CDR1 and CDR2 loops are SGHTA and FQGNSA. Trimming at the junction amounts to 3 bases on V and 4 bases on J, and the germline ends lie 7 bases apart. The collaborating institutions used their own protocols to collect whole blood in K2EDTA tubes. For TCRbeta analysis, collaborators shipped samples as frozen whole blood, isolated PBMCs, or DNA extracted from either of those sample types. TCRbeta CDR3 regions were amplified from genomic DNA using the immunoSEQ Assay, a bias-controlled multiplex PCR. Per the authors' processing: The number of nucleated cells in each sample was estimated from the amplification of reference gene primers within the assay. To quantify the absolute abundance of each unique TCRbeta CDR3 rearrangement, sequence reads were collapsed and filtered. For each sample, productive Simpson clonality was calculated by taking the square root of Simpson's diversity index across productive rearrangements. Entries here come from immuneACCESS through TCRdb and include only in-frame sequences with V and J called. Some clones fail to appear in such tables; in the studies checked, an unresolved V gene covers under half of the shortfall, and the cause of the remainder is unknown. From that table come the V and J calls and clone size; the DNA was used to work out D and trimming. The sample table contains about 59,000 clones; only one count was recorded for around 79% of them. The ten top clones hold roughly 3.2% of the sample.

Sequencing used peripheral blood. The sequence was collected from a man in his sixties with acute or convalescent COVID-19. The sequence joins TRBV7-2 to TRBJ1-3; no confident D gene assignment can be made. The nucleotide sequence is TGTGCCAGCAGCTTTCGGGTCGGAAACACCATATATTTT. This codes for CASSFRVGNTIYF.